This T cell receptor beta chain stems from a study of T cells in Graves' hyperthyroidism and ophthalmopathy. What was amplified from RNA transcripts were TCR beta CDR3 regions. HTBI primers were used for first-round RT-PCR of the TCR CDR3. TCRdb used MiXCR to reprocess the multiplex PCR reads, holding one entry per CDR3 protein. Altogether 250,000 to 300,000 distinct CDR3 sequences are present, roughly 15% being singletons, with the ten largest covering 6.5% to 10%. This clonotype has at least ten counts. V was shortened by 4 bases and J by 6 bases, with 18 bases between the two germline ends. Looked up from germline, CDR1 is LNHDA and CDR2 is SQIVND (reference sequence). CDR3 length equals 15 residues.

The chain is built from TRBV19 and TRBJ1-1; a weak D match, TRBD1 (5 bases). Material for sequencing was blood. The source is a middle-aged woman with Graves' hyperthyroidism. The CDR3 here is CASSTQSGFGAEAFF. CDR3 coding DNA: TGTGCCAGTAGTACCCAATCAGGGTTTGGCGCTGAAGCTTTCTTT.